Listed here are 30 T cell receptor beta chains from one sample, sequenced in a study of blood T cell repertoires in COVID-19. Here immunoSEQ multiplex PCR was the method, and the copy in TCRdb shows in-frame clones only, minus some. The sample contains approximately 500,000 clones, roughly 89% of which appear only once. The sample consisted of peripheral blood. These receptor sequences come from a man younger than 30 with COVID-19, enrolled during active disease.

The chain combines TRBV5-1 with TRBJ1-5; D uncertain. Germline V gene sequence: CDR1 SGHRS, CDR2 YFSETQ. The V and J ends lost 0 bases and 4 bases respectively, with 5 bases between them. The CDR3 is made up of 13 amino acids. CDR3 nucleotides: TGCGCCAGCAGCTTGGACGGGAATCAGCCCCAGCATTTT. Its translation: CASSLDGNQPQHF. Full variable domain (outside the CDR3, taken from reference TRBV5-1 and TRBJ1-5): KAGVTQTPRYLIKTRGQQVTLSCSPISGHRSVSWYQQTPGQGLQFLFEYFSETQRNKGNFPGRFSGRQFSNSRSEMNVSTLELGDSALYLCASSLDGNQPQHFGDGTRLSIL.

The V and J genes are TRBV24-1 and TRBJ2-1; 8 bases line up with TRBD2. This CDR3 comprises 16 residues. The V gene's germline CDR1 is KGHDR and CDR2 SFDVKD. Trimming cost V 0 bases and J 8 bases; bases outside gene matches: 8. Written as DNA, the CDR3 is TGTGCCACCAGTGATTTGTTTGGCGGGAGGACCGATGAGCAGTTCTTC. Translating it yields CATSDLFGGRTDEQFF.

The chain couples TRBV5-1 to TRBJ2-2; no reliable D call. With 5 bases removed from V and 6 bases from J, the gap between germline ends came to 8 bases. Per germline, CDR1 SGHRS and CDR2 YFSETQ. The CDR3 totals 12 residues. The CDR3 DNA sequence: TGCGCCAGCAGTATGGGCGCCGGGGAGCTGTTTTTT. Protein sequence: CASSMGAGELFF.

V and J are TRBV9 and TRBJ2-1; 13 nucleotides agree with TRBD2. The junction had 11 bases not matched to a gene; V was cut back by 4 bases and J by 7 bases. The germline V gene has CDR1 SGDLS and CDR2 YYNGEE. The CDR3 extends over 17 amino acids. This CDR3 is CASSFATSGGLGNEQFF. CDR3 nucleotides: TGTGCCAGCAGCTTTGCGACTAGCGGGGGGTTAGGGAATGAGCAGTTCTTC.

This chain joins TRBV4-2 and TRBJ2-2; D unclear. The CDR3 consists of 15 residues. The germline V gene has CDR1 LGHNA and CDR2 YNFKEQ. V gave up 0 bases and J gave up 5 bases, with 10 bases separating them. In DNA, the CDR3 is TGTGCCAGCAGCCAAGATTTAGTATATACCGGGGAGCTGTTTTTT. Translated: CASSQDLVYTGELFF.

The rearrangement links TRBV6-5 to TRBJ2-3, with D unresolved. The V gene's germline CDR1 is MNHEY and CDR2 SVGAGI. V was pared by 4 bases and J by 2 bases, with 10 bases between. This CDR3 is built from 14 residues. In DNA form, the CDR3 reads TGTGCCAGCAGTTTTTCAGGTTTCACAGATACGCAGTATTTT. It specifies CASSFSGFTDTQYF.

V gene TRBV19 combines with J gene TRBJ1-6; no reliable D call. V was cut by 1 base and J by 9 bases, with 4 bases left in between. The CDR3 loop spans 12 amino acids. Germline assignment: CDR1 LNHDA and CDR2 SQIVND (reference sequence). CDR3 in DNA: TGTGCCAGTAGTATAGCAGGTTCACCCCTCCACTTT. Protein: CASSIAGSPLHF.

The CDR3 DNA reads as TGTGCCAGCAGTGAATCTGGAGGGGCTTACACAGATACGCAGTATTTT. Amino acid sequence: CASSESGGAYTDTQYF. The rearrangement uses TRBV6-4 and TRBJ2-3; possibly TRBD2 for D (6 bases). Trimming took off 3 bases at V and 2 bases at J, with 15 bases between the two ends. The germline V gene has CDR1 MRHNA and CDR2 SNTAGT. This CDR3 comprises 16 residues.

The CDR3 coding sequence is TGTGCCAGCAGCTTGTCAGCGGGGGGACGGGAGACCCAGTACTTC. It encodes CASSLSAGGRETQYF. The chain joins TRBV5-4 to TRBJ2-5; 9 bases match TRBD2. The CDR3 runs to 15 residues. Germline assignment: CDR1 SGHNT and CDR2 YYREEE (reference sequence). The J segment lost 5 bases and the V segment lost 1 base, leaving 6 bases of the junction unmatched.

The chain recombines TRBV28 with TRBJ2-7, with 10 bases identical to TRBD2. This CDR3 is built from 15 residues. The V segment lost 5 bases and the J segment 2 bases; nucleotides outside the gene matches: 6. Germline V gene sequence: CDR1 MDHEN, CDR2 SYDVKM. CDR3 sequence reads: CASSGTSGTPYEQYF. For the CDR3, the DNA is TGTGCCAGCAGTGGCACTAGCGGGACCCCCTACGAGCAGTACTTC.

The chain recombines TRBV7-8 with TRBJ2-3, with D perhaps matching TRBD2 (6 bases). Trimming removed 5 bases from V and 4 bases from J, with 19 bases in between. The germline V gene encodes CDR1 SGHVS and CDR2 FQNEAQ. The CDR3 sequence is 16 residues long. The DNA of the CDR3 is TGTGCCAGCAGCGTCTATCCGGGACTCCCCGCAGATACGCAGTATTTT. The encoded protein is CASSVYPGLPADTQYF.

This rearrangement joins TRBV6-1 to TRBJ1-5, with 9 bases identical to TRBD1. The CDR3 length is 16 residues. The trim removed 4 bases at V and 2 bases at J, leaving 6 bases unmatched. The germline V gene has CDR1 MNHNS and CDR2 SASEGT. The CDR3 loop reads CASSVVGQGGNQPQHF. The CDR3 nucleotides are TGTGCCAGCAGTGTAGTGGGACAGGGCGGCAATCAGCCCCAGCATTTT.

This clone is a singleton in its sample. The CDR3 here is CASSRDFDSGNTIYF. The CDR3 DNA sequence: TGTGCCAGCAGCCGGGACTTTGACTCTGGAAACACCATATATTTT. The V call is TRBV7-9, the J call TRBJ1-3; possible D gene TRBD1, 5 bases. The CDR3 consists of 15 residues. V lost 5 bases, J lost 0 bases, and 11 bases lay in between. CDR1 and CDR2 from the germline V gene are SEHNR and FQNEAQ (reference sequence).

This rearrangement joins TRBV3-1 (or the pseudogene TRBV3-2) to TRBJ1-2; 8 nucleotides line up with TRBD1. The germline gives CDR1 LGHDT, CDR2 YNNKEL (reference sequence). CDR3 length: 17 residues. Unmatched junction bases numbered 15, after V lost 1 base and J lost 8 bases. CDR3 coding DNA: TGTGCCAGCAGCCAAGCGGGGGCAGGGGGCCGGACAAGCGGCTACACCTTC. Its translation: CASSQAGAGGRTSGYTF.

V and J are TRBV7-2 and TRBJ2-3, with TRBD2 identical over 11 bases. There are 16 residues in the CDR3. Looked up from germline, CDR1 is SGHTA and CDR2 is FQGNSA. Germline trimming cut 5 bases from V and 4 bases from J; bases unmatched to any gene: 8. CDR3 sequence: CASSPLAGGSADTQYF. The CDR3 DNA reads as TGTGCCAGCAGCCCCCTAGCGGGAGGTTCGGCAGATACGCAGTATTTT. Together with reference TRBV7-2 and TRBJ2-3, the CDR3 gives the full variable domain: GAGVSQSPSNKVTEKGKDVELRCDPISGHTALYWYRQSLGQGLEFLIYFQGNSAPDKSGLPSDRFSAERTGGSVSTLTIQRTQQEDSAVYLCASSPLAGGSADTQYFGPGTRLTVL.

This clone appeared once. V gene TRBV5-6 combines with J gene TRBJ1-1; 7 positions match TRBD1. The ends lost 0 bases at V and 7 bases at J; junction bases unmatched: 6. Germline CDR1 is SGHDT and CDR2 is YYEEEE. This CDR3 contains 14 residues. The DNA for the CDR3 is TGTGCCAGCAGCTTGGGTAGGGGGCATGGTGAAGCTTTCTTT. This translates into CASSLGRGHGEAFF.

The chain joins TRBV7-9 to TRBJ1-4, with unresolved D. This CDR3 region has 15 residues. Trimming stripped 1 base from V and 4 bases from J, with 10 bases between. Germline V gene sequence: CDR1 SEHNR, CDR2 FQNEAQ (reference sequence). Here the CDR3 reads CASSLGGGVNEKLFF. CDR3 sequence (DNA): TGTGCCAGCAGCTTAGGAGGCGGGGTTAATGAAAAACTGTTTTTT.

V gene TRBV19 combines with J gene TRBJ1-2; D perhaps matches TRBD1 (5 bases). The germline gives CDR1 LNHDA, CDR2 SQIVND (reference sequence). V was clipped by 5 bases and J by 6 bases, with 16 bases between them. The CDR3 has 14 amino acids. The chain's CDR3 is CASSLNYPGNGYTF. CDR3 coding DNA: TGTGCCAGTAGTCTGAACTATCCAGGGAATGGCTACACCTTC.

This clone was detected only a few times. The chain employs TRBV5-4 and TRBJ1-6; D gene ambiguous. Trimming took off 2 bases at V and 6 bases at J, with 15 bases between the two ends. There are 16 residues in the CDR3. Germline V gives CDR1 SGHNT, CDR2 YYREEE (reference sequence). The CDR3 region is CASSFFPGSANSPLHF. The CDR3 bases are TGTGCCAGCAGCTTTTTCCCGGGGAGTGCTAATTCACCCCTCCACTTT.

This chain joins TRBV20-1 and TRBJ1-1; D might be TRBD1 (6 bases). The CDR3 has 15 residues. Trimming pared 3 bases from V and 5 bases from J, leaving 19 bases between. Germline V gives CDR1 DFQATT, CDR2 SNEGSKA (reference sequence). The CDR3 coding sequence is TGCAGTGCTAGTGAATGGGGCAGGGGTGGTACTGAAGCTTTCTTT. Its translation is CSASEWGRGGTEAFF.

The chain is built from TRBV5-1 and TRBJ2-1; D might be TRBD2 (5 bases). There are 12 residues in the CDR3. Germline V gene sequence: CDR1 SGHRS, CDR2 YFSETQ. The V end lost 3 bases, the J end lost 9 bases, and 10 bases lay between the germline ends. The CDR3 region has the DNA TGCGCCAGCAGCTGGGAGAATCGTGAGCAGTTCTTC. Its translation: CASSWENREQFF.

The V call is TRBV5-4, the J call TRBJ2-1; 13 bases are a match to TRBD2. Losses at the gene ends were 0 bases for V and 15 bases for J; bases not matched to a gene: 9. The CDR3 consists of 15 residues. Germline V gene data show CDR1 as SGHNT and CDR2 as YYREEE (reference sequence). For the CDR3, the DNA is TGTGCCAGCAGCTTGGGTACTAGCGGGGGGGCCGGTCGGTTCTTC. It encodes CASSLGTSGGAGRFF.

The chain has TRBV6-1 and TRBJ2-1, with 7 bases lining up with TRBD2. Trimming at V came to 2 bases and at J to 1 base, leaving 2 bases not matched to a gene. The germline CDR1 and CDR2 sequences are MNHNS and SASEGT. The CDR3 is 15 amino acids. CDR3 loop: CASSEYGGSYNEQFF. DNA for the CDR3: TGTGCCAGCAGTGAATACGGGGGGTCCTACAATGAGCAGTTCTTC.

This chain joins TRBV24-1 and TRBJ1-3, with unresolved D. This CDR3 comprises 13 residues. Trimming left V 0 bases short and J 8 bases short, with 7 bases between. CDR1 and CDR2 (germline): KGHDR, SFDVKD. CDR3 region: CATSDLNEDTIYF. CDR3 nucleotides: TGTGCCACCAGTGATTTGAATGAGGACACCATATATTTT.

V gene TRBV6-6 combines with J gene TRBJ2-7, with D possibly matching TRBD2 (6 bases). V lost 4 bases and J lost 6, with 16 bases in between. The germline CDR1 and CDR2 sequences are MNHNY and SVGAGI (reference sequence). The CDR3 is 14 amino acids. DNA of the CDR3: TGTGCCAGCAGTTCTCGACTAGAACCCTCCGAGCAGTACTTC. Translated, it gives CASSSRLEPSEQYF.

The CDR3 loop reads CASSQGDRKLFF. The DNA of the CDR3 is TGTGCCAGCAGCCAAGGGGACAGGAAACTGTTTTTT. V gene TRBV3-1 (or the pseudogene TRBV3-2) combines with J gene TRBJ1-4, with TRBD1 matching over 8 bases. This CDR3 has 12 residues. Germline V gene data show CDR1 as LGHDT and CDR2 as YNNKEL (reference sequence). Trimming at V came to 1 base and at J to 11 bases, leaving 0 bases not matched to a gene.

The count of this clone is one. The V gene is TRBV2, the J gene TRBJ1-4; tentative D call: TRBD1 (6 bases). This CDR3 comprises 13 residues. V was pared by 7 bases and J by 8 bases, with 14 bases between. Germline values: CDR1 SNHLY, CDR2 FYNNEI. CDR3 protein: CASTIRTEEKLFF. The CDR3 DNA sequence: TGTGCCAGCACTATAAGGACAGAGGAAAAACTGTTTTTT.

The chain is built from TRBV19 and TRBJ2-7; TRBD2 might be the D (5 bases). Germline-derived CDR1 and CDR2 are LNHDA and SQIVND (reference sequence). CDR3 length equals 14 residues. V dropped 5 bases and J dropped 5 bases, with 16 bases sitting between them. The CDR3, as DNA: TGTGCCAGTAGTGCGGGTCTCGGCGGTGACGAGCAGTACTTC. Its protein product is CASSAGLGGDEQYF. The full variable domain, in which reference TRBV19 and TRBJ2-7 provide the parts outside the CDR3, is DGGITQSPKYLFRKEGQNVTLSCEQNLNHDAMYWYRQDPGQGLRLIYYSQIVNDFQKGDIAEGYSVSREKKESFPLTVTSAQKNPTAFYLCASSAGLGGDEQYFGPGTRLTVT.

The rearrangement uses TRBV2 and TRBJ2-1, with TRBD1 matching over 9 bases. V was clipped by 4 bases and J by 1 base; unmatched bases: 8. Germline CDR1 is SNHLY and CDR2 is FYNNEI. CDR3 length: 17 amino acids. CDR3 DNA sequence: TGTGCCAGCAGTGGATCCGCCGGGACAGGGTCCTACAATGAGCAGTTCTTC. It encodes CASSGSAGTGSYNEQFF.

This rearrangement joins TRBV2 to TRBJ2-3, with D uncertain. Trimming took off 6 bases at V and 0 bases at J, with 10 bases between the two ends. The germline gives CDR1 SNHLY, CDR2 FYNNEI. The CDR3 is 14 amino acids. The CDR3 sequence: CASRGEFSTDTQYF. Written as DNA, the CDR3 is TGTGCCAGCAGGGGCGAGTTTAGCACAGATACGCAGTATTTT.